The T cell receptor (beta chain) under discussion was sequenced for a study of CD8+ T cells in alopecia areata. Study-level background: Tofacitinib administration to treated patients was oral, at 5 to 10 mg twice daily.

The study, taken as a whole, reports: Scalp sequencing also captures normal skin's resident alphabeta T cells.

Collected material from alopecia areata patients comprised lesional scalp punch biopsies and peripheral blood. Investigators sorted PBMCs to obtain both CD4+ and CD8+ T cells. RNA was isolated and reverse transcribed to cDNA, the sequencing template. The data were produced by immunoSEQ multiplex PCR, yet TCRdb's version contains in-frame clones alone and is incomplete. The sample holds 150,000 or so clones; around 47% are singletons and the top ten take less than 8%. This clone was detected a few times. What it binds is unknown. The sequencing sample was made of CD4+ T cells sorted from blood. The receptor was isolated from a human donor with alopecia areata.

The CDR3 is CSGSVSGANVLTF. In DNA, the CDR3 is TGCAGCGGTTCCGTCTCTGGGGCCAACGTCCTGACTTTC. This chain joins TRBV29-1 and TRBJ2-6, with D uncertain. This CDR3 region has 13 residues. Trimming stripped 7 bases from V and 0 bases from J, with 7 bases between. Germline loops: CDR1 SQVTM, CDR2 ANQGSEA.